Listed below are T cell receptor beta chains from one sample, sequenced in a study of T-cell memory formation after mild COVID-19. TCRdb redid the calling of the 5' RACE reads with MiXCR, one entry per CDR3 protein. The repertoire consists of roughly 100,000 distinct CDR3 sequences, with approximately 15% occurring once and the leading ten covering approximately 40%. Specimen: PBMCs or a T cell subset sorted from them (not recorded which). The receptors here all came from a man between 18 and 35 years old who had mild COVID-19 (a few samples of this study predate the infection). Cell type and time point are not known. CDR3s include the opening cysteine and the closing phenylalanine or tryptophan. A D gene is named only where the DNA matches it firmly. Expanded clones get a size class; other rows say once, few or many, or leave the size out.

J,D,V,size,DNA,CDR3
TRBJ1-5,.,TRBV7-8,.,TGTGCCAGCAGCTTAAGGACCGCCGGGATTCAGCCCCAGCATTTT,CASSLRTAGIQPQHF
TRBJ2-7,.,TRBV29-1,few,TGCAGCGTTGTGGGGGAGAACTCCTACGAGCAGTACTTC,CSVVGENSYEQYF
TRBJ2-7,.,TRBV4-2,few,TGTGCCAGCAGCCAAGAAACCGCAGAGAGCTCCTACGAGCAGTACTTC,CASSQETAESSYEQYF
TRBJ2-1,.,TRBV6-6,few,TGTGCCAGCACCATGGGGGTGAATGAGCAGTTCTTC,CASTMGVNEQFF
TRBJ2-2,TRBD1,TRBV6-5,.,TGTGCCAGCAGGAGGACAGGAAACACCGGGGAGCTGTTTTTT,CASRRTGNTGELFF
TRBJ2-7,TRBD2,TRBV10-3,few,TGTGCCATCGGGAGGGGAGACGAGCAGTACTTC,CAIGRGDEQYF
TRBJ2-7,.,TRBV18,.,TGTGCCAGCTCACCACCGAGTCAGGGCTACGAGCAGTACTTC,CASSPPSQGYEQYF
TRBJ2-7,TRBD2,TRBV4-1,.,TGCGCCAGCAGCCCCCGGGGGGAAGGGGAGCAGTACTTC,CASSPRGEGEQYF
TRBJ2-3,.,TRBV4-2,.,TGTGCCAGCAGCCCGAGCGAGTCCACAGATACGCAGTATTTT,CASSPSESTDTQYF
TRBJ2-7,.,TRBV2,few,TGTGCCAGCAGTGATTTAGGCGAAAACTACGAGCAGTACTTC,CASSDLGENYEQYF
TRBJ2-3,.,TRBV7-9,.,TGTGCCAGCAGCCCCAAGGGCAGCCAGAACACAGATACGCAGTATTTT,CASSPKGSQNTDTQYF
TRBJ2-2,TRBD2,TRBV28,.,TGTGCCAGCAGCCTGGGACTATACACCGGGGAGCTGTTTTTT,CASSLGLYTGELFF
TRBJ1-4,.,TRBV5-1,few,TGCGCCAGCAGACTTCTTGGGAGCAATAATGAAAAACTGTTTTTT,CASRLLGSNNEKLFF
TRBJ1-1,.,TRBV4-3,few,TGCGCCAGCAGCCAATACCCCAGCGTTATGAACACTGAAGCTTTCTTT,CASSQYPSVMNTEAFF
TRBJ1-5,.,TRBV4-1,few,TGCGCCAGCAGCCGTTTCGTTGGGAGCAATCAGCCCCAGCATTTT,CASSRFVGSNQPQHF
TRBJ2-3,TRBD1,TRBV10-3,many,TGTGCCACCTTGGGACAGGCGGCGGATACGCAGTATTTT,CATLGQAADTQYF
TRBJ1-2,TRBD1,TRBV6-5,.,TGTGCCAGCAGAGCGGACAGGGTTGGGTATGGCTACACCTTC,CASRADRVGYGYTF
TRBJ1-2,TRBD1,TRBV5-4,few,TGTGCCGCCGGACAGGGCGACTATGGCTACACCTTC,CAAGQGDYGYTF
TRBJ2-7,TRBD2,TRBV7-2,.,TGTGCCAGCAGCTCCCCTCTCATGCGGGGGGGCGTCCACGAGCAGTACTTC,CASSSPLMRGGVHEQYF